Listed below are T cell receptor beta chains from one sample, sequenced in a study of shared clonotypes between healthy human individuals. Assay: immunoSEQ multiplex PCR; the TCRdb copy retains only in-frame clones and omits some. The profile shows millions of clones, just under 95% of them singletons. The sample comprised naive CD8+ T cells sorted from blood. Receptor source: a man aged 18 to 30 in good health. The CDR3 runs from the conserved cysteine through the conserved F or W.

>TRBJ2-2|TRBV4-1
CASSLRDTGELFF
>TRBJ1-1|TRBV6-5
CASSYFRGISEAFF
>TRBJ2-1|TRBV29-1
CSVAGVDEQFF
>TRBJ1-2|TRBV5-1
CASSLGQAHYGYTF
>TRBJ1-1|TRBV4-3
CASSQLTGGGTEAFF
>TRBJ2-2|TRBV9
CASSVRLAVNTGELFF
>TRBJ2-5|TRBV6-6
CASSYPEAGRETQYF
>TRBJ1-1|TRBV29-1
CSVTDRGPLAAFF
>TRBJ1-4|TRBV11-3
CASSLGGLAGEKLFF
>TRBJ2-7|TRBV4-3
CASSESTGGFHEQYF
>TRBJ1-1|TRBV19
CASTPSHSPGEAFF
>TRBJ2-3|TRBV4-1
CASSQGWTGGTDTQYF
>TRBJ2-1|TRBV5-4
CASRRDRNNEQFF
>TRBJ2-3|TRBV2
CASSGGWRFRTDTQYF
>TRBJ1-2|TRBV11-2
CASSLEQGSYGYTF
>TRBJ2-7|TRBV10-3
CAISESTNYEQYF
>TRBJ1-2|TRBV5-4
CASTGTANYGYTF
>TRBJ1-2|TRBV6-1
CASSEVWGAPDYGYTF
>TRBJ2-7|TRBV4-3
CASSLTTVGEQYF
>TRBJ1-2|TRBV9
CASSVGPGAHYGYTF
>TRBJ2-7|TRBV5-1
CASSLAGGGIEQYF
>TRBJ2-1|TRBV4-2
CASSPVAGYNEQFF